A single sample gave rise to the 31 T cell receptor beta chains below, sequenced in a study of T-cell memory formation after mild COVID-19. A single record per CDR3 protein comes from TCRdb applying MiXCR to the 5' RACE reads. This sample has a few hundred thousand distinct CDR3 sequences, with roughly a fifth found just once. Material for sequencing was PBMCs or a T cell subset sorted from them (not recorded which). Receptors were obtained from a man younger than 35 who had mild COVID-19 (a few samples of this study predate the infection). Cell type and time point are not known.

This clonotype was observed a handful of times. This rearrangement joins TRBV30 to TRBJ2-3; D is uncertain. The V gene lost 2 bases and the J gene lost 2 bases, with 5 bases spanning the gap. CDR1 GTSNPN and CDR2 SVGIG come from the germline V gene (reference sequence). CDR3 length equals 12 residues. The CDR3 loop reads CAWSKTTDTQYF. DNA for the CDR3: TGTGCCTGGAGTAAGACCACAGATACGCAGTATTTT.

This clonotype has just a few counts. The chain is built from TRBV5-1 and TRBJ2-1, with 7 bases matching TRBD2. The junction had 9 bases not matched to a gene; V was cut back by 4 bases and J by 8 bases. Germline V gene lookup returns CDR1 SGHRS and CDR2 YFSETQ. The CDR3 is 14 residues long. CDR3 bases: TGCGCCAGCAGCGGGGGGGATACCATAGATGAGCAGTTCTTC. It codes for CASSGGDTIDEQFF.

The gene calls are TRBV6-5 and TRBJ1-2, with TRBD1 matching over 7 bases. This CDR3 has 14 amino acids. Germline CDR1 MNHEY, CDR2 SVGAGI. Trimming removed 6 bases from V and 8 bases from J; junction bases left unmatched: 12. The CDR3 reads CASRALGGGWGYTF. In nucleotides, the CDR3 is TGTGCCAGCAGAGCCCTAGGGGGCGGTTGGGGCTACACCTTC.

The V call is TRBV12-3 or TRBV12-4, the J call TRBJ2-7; maybe TRBD2 (5 bases). This CDR3 has 16 amino acids. V lost 3 bases to trimming and J lost 2 bases, with 17 bases between them. This chain's CDR3 is CASSLVARAGPYEQYF. The CDR3, as DNA: TGTGCCAGCAGTTTGGTTGCGAGGGCCGGACCCTACGAGCAGTACTTC.

This clonotype was recorded a few times. The chain links TRBV5-1 to TRBJ1-1; D not certain. The germline gives CDR1 SGHRS, CDR2 YFSETQ. V shed 4 bases and J shed 1 base, with 14 bases lying between them. The CDR3 extends over 15 amino acids. The CDR3 reads CASSGSPVSNTEAFF. CDR3 nucleotides: TGCGCCAGCAGCGGCTCCCCGGTCTCGAACACTGAAGCTTTCTTT.

This clonotype was found many times. The rearrangement links TRBV7-3 to TRBJ2-2; 8 positions match TRBD2. The junction had 3 bases not matched to a gene; V was cut back by 5 bases and J by 4 bases. There are 14 residues in the CDR3. Germline V gives CDR1 SGHTA, CDR2 FQGTGA. CDR3 DNA sequence: TGTGCCAGCAGCCTAGGGACTAGCACCGGGGAGCTGTTTTTT. This codes for CASSLGTSTGELFF.

This clonotype occurred a few times. V and J are TRBV12-5 and TRBJ2-3; no clear D. The V gene lost 6 bases and the J gene lost 0 bases, with 10 bases spanning the gap. CDR1 and CDR2 (germline): LGHNT, FRNRAP. This CDR3 has 14 residues. The CDR3 nucleotides read TGTGCTAGTGGGAGAACGACTAGCACAGATACGCAGTATTTT. It codes for CASGRTTSTDTQYF.

This clonotype occurred a few times. This chain links TRBV20-1 with TRBJ2-7; 10 nucleotides match TRBD1. Looked up from germline, CDR1 is DFQATT and CDR2 is SNEGSKA (reference sequence). The CDR3 extends over 13 amino acids. Trimming at V came to 5 bases and at J to 5 bases, leaving 6 bases not matched to a gene. CDR3: CSAPYGTGDEQYV. The CDR3 nucleotides read TGCAGTGCTCCCTACGGGACAGGGGACGAGCAGTACGTC.

This chain uses TRBV4-3 with TRBJ2-3; no reliable D call. The CDR3 is made up of 13 amino acids. Germline CDR1 and CDR2: LGHNA and YSLEER. Trimming pared 0 bases from V and 10 bases from J, leaving 11 bases between. As DNA, the CDR3 is TGCGCCAGCAGCCAAGATAAGTGGGTTGCGCAGTATTTT. Translating it yields CASSQDKWVAQYF.

This clonotype appeared a few times. The V call is TRBV28, the J call TRBJ1-3, with TRBD1 as a possible D gene (6 bases). Germline CDR1 and CDR2: MDHEN and SYDVKM. V lost 3 bases to trimming and J lost 0 bases, with 12 bases between them. The CDR3 has 16 residues. The DNA of the CDR3 is TGTGCCAGCAGTTTGAGGGGGGCTGGCTCTGGAAACACCATATATTTT. This codes for CASSLRGAGSGNTIYF.

The chain joins TRBV12-3 or TRBV12-4 to TRBJ1-4, with a tentative D call TRBD1 (6 bases). Trimming pared 7 bases from V and 5 bases from J, leaving 14 bases between. This CDR3 is 14 amino acids long. As DNA, the CDR3 is TGTGCCAGCACCCGGACAGTTACGAATGAAAAACTGTTTTTT. Protein product: CASTRTVTNEKLFF.

This clonotype was picked up a small number of times. The CDR3 reads CSVTHFHGDTQYF. CDR3 sequence (DNA): TGCAGCGTTACCCACTTCCACGGGGATACGCAGTATTTT. The chain carries TRBV29-1 and TRBJ2-3; D call uncertain. Trimming cost V 5 bases and J 6 bases, with 15 bases left between them. CDR1 SQVTM and CDR2 ANQGSEA come from the germline V gene. The CDR3 loop spans 13 amino acids.

CDR3 nucleotides: TGTGCCAGCAGCCCTCGGGACGCATACTACGAGCAGTACTTC. As protein: CASSPRDAYYEQYF. V usage is TRBV9 and J usage is TRBJ2-7, with D perhaps TRBD1 or TRBD2 (5 bases each). V lost 4 bases, J lost 3 bases, and 14 bases lay in between. This CDR3 is 14 amino acids long. The germline gives CDR1 SGDLS, CDR2 YYNGEE.

The gene calls are TRBV6-1 and TRBJ2-2, with a weak D call TRBD2 (5 bases). The CDR3 totals 16 residues. V lost 2 bases and J 1 base, leaving 11 bases between the germline ends. The germline V gene encodes CDR1 MNHNS and CDR2 SASEGT. CDR3 sequence reads: CASSESGLGNTGELFF. As DNA, the CDR3 is TGTGCCAGCAGTGAAAGCGGACTTGGGAACACCGGGGAGCTGTTTTTT.

CDR3 residues: CASSLRDSFDEQYF. CDR3 DNA: TGTGCCAGCAGCTTGAGGGACAGCTTTGACGAGCAGTACTTC. The chain is built from TRBV5-6 and TRBJ2-7; TRBD1 agrees at 7 bases. This CDR3 has 14 residues. Germline V gene lookup returns CDR1 SGHDT and CDR2 YYEEEE. The V and J ends lost 1 base and 5 bases, in that order; junction bases with no gene match: 6.

There are a few counts of this clonotype. The chain links TRBV7-8 to TRBJ1-1; 12 nucleotides align to TRBD1. Trimming at V came to 1 base and at J to 0 bases, leaving 3 bases not matched to a gene. Germline CDR1 reads SGHVS; CDR2 reads FQNEAQ. The CDR3 spans 17 residues. The CDR3 DNA reads as TGTGCCAGCAGCTTAGTCGGGGACAGGGGGCTGAACACTGAAGCTTTCTTT. Its protein product is CASSLVGDRGLNTEAFF. The full variable domain, in which reference TRBV7-8 and TRBJ1-1 provide the parts outside the CDR3, is GAGVSQSPRYKVAKRGQDVALRCDPISGHVSLFWYQQALGQGPEFLTYFQNEAQLDKSGLPSDRFFAERPEGSVSTLKIQRTQQEDSAVYLCASSLVGDRGLNTEAFFGQGTRLTVV.

This clonotype was observed a handful of times. Given the absence of the conserved phenylalanine or tryptophan at the CDR3 end, a read error is likely. The DNA is left out, because the CDR3 cannot be placed on it with certainty; the CDR3 is given as TCRdb lists it. CDR3 protein: CASSLGLGSVL. V gene TRBV12-3 or TRBV12-4 combines with J gene TRBJ1-1. The CDR3 spans 11 amino acids, including both terminal residues.

This chain links TRBV7-9 with TRBJ2-3; either TRBD1 or TRBD2 may fit D (5 bases each). In germline, CDR1 is SEHNR, CDR2 FQNEAQ (reference sequence). The CDR3 length is 14 residues. The V gene lost 3 bases and the J gene lost 2 bases, with 9 bases spanning the gap. CDR3 sequence reads: CASSFGTATDTQYF. The CDR3 bases are TGTGCCAGCAGCTTCGGGACGGCCACAGATACGCAGTATTTT. The full variable domain, rest sourced from reference TRBV7-9 and TRBJ2-3, is DTGVSQNPRHKITKRGQNVTFRCDPISEHNRLYWYRQTLGQGPEFLTYFQNEAQLEKSRLLSDRFSAERPKGSFSTLEIQRTEQGDSAMYLCASSFGTATDTQYFGPGTRLTVL.

The rearrangement links TRBV12-3 or TRBV12-4 to TRBJ1-2; 8 nucleotides match TRBD1. After removal of 3 bases from V and 5 bases from J, the junction contained 8 bases not matched to a gene. The CDR3 consists of 15 residues. The DNA of the CDR3 is TGTGCCAGCAGTTTCTCGGGACAGGACGCTTATGGCTACACCTTC. Amino acid sequence: CASSFSGQDAYGYTF.

The rearrangement links TRBV11-2 to TRBJ1-1, with a possible D match to TRBD1 (6 bases). The CDR3 totals 13 residues. V was cut by 5 bases and J by 4 bases, with 11 bases left in between. Looked up from germline, CDR1 is SGHAT and CDR2 is FQNNGV. CDR3 DNA sequence: TGTGCCAGCAGCAGGGCGGGGGCCACTGAAGCTTTCTTT. Its translation is CASSRAGATEAFF.

This clonotype was seen a few times. As DNA, the CDR3 is TGTGCCAGCAGGGATAAATATGGGGAGGACGGCTACACCTTC. It translates to CASRDKYGEDGYTF. V gene TRBV2 combines with J gene TRBJ1-2; D remains ambiguous. The V gene's germline CDR1 is SNHLY and CDR2 FYNNEI. V dropped 6 bases and J dropped 8 bases, with 19 bases sitting between them. The CDR3 has 14 residues.

The chain uses TRBV6-4 and TRBJ2-7; possibly TRBD2 for D (5 bases). Germline V gene data show CDR1 as MRHNA and CDR2 as SNTAGT. Trimming pared 7 bases from V and 6 bases from J, leaving 16 bases between. The CDR3 sequence is 13 residues long. CDR3 DNA sequence: TGTGCCAGCACCTTAGGGCGGGCGCGCGAGCAGTACTTC. This encodes CASTLGRAREQYF.

In this sample, this clonotype turned up a few times. The chain combines TRBV7-6 with TRBJ1-2; D is unresolved. CDR3 length: 12 residues. Germline lookup yields CDR1 SGHVS and CDR2 FNYEAQ. With 5 bases removed from V and 6 bases from J, the gap between germline ends came to 10 bases. CDR3 bases: TGTGCCAGCAGCGGCCGGACCGATGGCTACACCTTC. Protein product: CASSGRTDGYTF.

This clonotype was seen more than once but under ten times. The chain carries TRBV6-2 or TRBV6-3 and TRBJ2-1, with a tentative D call TRBD1 (5 bases). The CDR3 is made up of 16 amino acids. The germline V gene encodes CDR1 MNHEY and CDR2 SVGEGT. Trimming stripped 5 bases from V and 8 bases from J, with 22 bases between. This CDR3 is CASSRTRWAGHDEQFF. CDR3 coding DNA: TGTGCCAGCAGTAGGACCCGATGGGCAGGGCACGATGAGCAGTTCTTC.

J is TRBJ2-5 and V is TRBV12-3 or TRBV12-4, with D tentatively TRBD2 (5 bases). The CDR3 contains 13 residues. Trimming took off 3 bases at V and 4 bases at J, with 9 bases between the two ends. The CDR3 DNA reads as TGTGCCAGCAGTTTCGAGGGTCCAGAGACCCAGTACTTC. It translates to CASSFEGPETQYF.

This clonotype came up a few times. The V gene is TRBV7-2, the J gene TRBJ1-2; the match to TRBD1 covers 9 bases. The CDR3 loop spans 14 amino acids. Germline V gene data show CDR1 as SGHTA and CDR2 as FQGNSA. Trimming removed 8 bases from V and 4 bases from J; junction bases left unmatched: 8. The CDR3 bases are TGTGCCAGCTGGTTCCCGACAGGGGGCTATGGCTACACCTTC. Its translation: CASWFPTGGYGYTF.

This clonotype has just a few counts. The chain's CDR3 is CASSSQGYSGNTIYF. DNA for the CDR3: TGTGCCAGCAGTTCCCAGGGCTACTCTGGAAACACCATATATTTT. J is TRBJ1-3 and V is TRBV27; a possible D gene is TRBD1 (5 bases). CDR1 and CDR2 (germline): MNHEY, SMNVEV (reference sequence). This CDR3 spans 15 amino acids. V lost 4 bases and J lost 0, with 10 bases in between.

The chain employs TRBV11-2 and TRBJ2-7, with 7 bases that match TRBD2. The germline V gene encodes CDR1 SGHAT and CDR2 FQNNGV. After removal of 5 bases from V and 0 bases from J, the junction contained 4 bases not matched to a gene. The CDR3 length is 14 residues. CDR3 protein: CASSISGSSYEQYF. DNA for the CDR3: TGTGCCAGCAGCATTAGCGGGTCCTCCTACGAGCAGTACTTC. Full variable domain (missing parts from reference TRBV11-2 and TRBJ2-7): EAGVAQSPRYKIIEKRQSVAFWCNPISGHATLYWYQQILGQGPKLLIQFQNNGVVDDSQLPKDRFSAERLKGVDSTLKIQPAKLEDSAVYLCASSISGSSYEQYFGPGTRLTVT.

This clonotype was detected ten times or more. This chain links TRBV21-1 with TRBJ2-7; TRBD1, the table's D call, was not compared with the DNA. TRBV21-1 is a pseudogene segment. This CDR3 comprises 20 residues. CDR3 residues: CASTLKGLRDRDRALYEQYV. DNA of the CDR3: TGTGCCAGCACCCTTAAAGGTCTGCGAGATCGGGACAGGGCTCTCTACGAGCAGTACGTC.

This clonotype was recorded a few times. The chain employs TRBV27 and TRBJ1-2; weak D call: TRBD1 (5 bases). The CDR3 has 17 amino acids. The V end lost 8 bases, the J end lost 4 bases, and 26 bases lay between the germline ends. The V gene's germline CDR1 is MNHEY and CDR2 SMNVEV (reference sequence). The CDR3 is CASLGARARGGGYGYTF. CDR3 nucleotide sequence: TGTGCCAGCCTCGGGGCAAGAGCGCGAGGTGGGGGCTATGGCTACACCTTC.

The sample holds a few counts of this clonotype. The chain employs TRBV7-2 and TRBJ2-1, with D unresolved. This CDR3 is built from 11 residues. CDR1 is SGHTA, CDR2 FQGNSA, per germline. Trimming stripped 6 bases from V and 6 bases from J, with 6 bases between. As DNA, the CDR3 is TGTGCCAGCAGTCGTCCCAATGAGCAGTTCTTC. Protein product: CASSRPNEQFF.